This entry is about one T cell receptor beta chain. The data were taken from a study of blood T cell repertoires in COVID-19. The germline V gene has CDR1 MDHEN and CDR2 SYDVKM. The length of the CDR3 is 15 residues. V lost 5 bases and J 0 bases, leaving 10 bases between the germline ends. Sequenced by immunoSEQ multiplex PCR; TCRdb stores in-frame clones only, minus some. The sample records over 350,000 clones, roughly 91% being singletons. Sequencing input: peripheral blood. This TCR was sampled from a woman aged 30 to 39 with acute or convalescent COVID-19. This chain uses TRBV28 with TRBJ2-2, with a possible D match to TRBD1 (5 bases). CDR3 nucleotides: TGTGCCAGCAGTCAGGGCGGAGCGAACACCGGGGAGCTGTTTTTT. Protein: CASSQGGANTGELFF.